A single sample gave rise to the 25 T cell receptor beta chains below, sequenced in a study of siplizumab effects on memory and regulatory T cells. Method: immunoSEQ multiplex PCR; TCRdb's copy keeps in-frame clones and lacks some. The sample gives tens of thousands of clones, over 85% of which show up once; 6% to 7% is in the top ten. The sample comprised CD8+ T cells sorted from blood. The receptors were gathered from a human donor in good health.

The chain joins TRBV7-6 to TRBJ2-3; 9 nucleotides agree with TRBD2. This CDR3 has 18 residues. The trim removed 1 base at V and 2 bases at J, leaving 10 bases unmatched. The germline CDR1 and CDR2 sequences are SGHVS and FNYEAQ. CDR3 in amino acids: CASSLEPSGGPHTDTQYF. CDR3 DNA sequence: TGTGCCAGCAGCTTAGAACCCAGCGGGGGGCCCCACACAGATACGCAGTATTTT.

CDR3 sequence (DNA): TGTGCCAGTAGTATCCCACCAGGGGCTACGTCCTACAATGAGCAGTTCTTC. The encoded protein is CASSIPPGATSYNEQFF. This chain joins TRBV19 and TRBJ2-1, with D maybe TRBD1 (6 bases). Trimming took 3 bases from V and 1 from J, leaving 16 bases between them. The CDR3 loop spans 17 amino acids. Looked up from germline, CDR1 is LNHDA and CDR2 is SQIVND (reference sequence).

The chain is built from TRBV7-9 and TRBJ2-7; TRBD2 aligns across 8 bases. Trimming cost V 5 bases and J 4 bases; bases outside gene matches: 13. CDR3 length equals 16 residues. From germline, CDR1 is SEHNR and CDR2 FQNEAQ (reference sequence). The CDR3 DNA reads TGTGCCAGCAGCCACAACGGGGGGGCGGGATGGTACGAGCAGTACTTC. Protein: CASSHNGGAGWYEQYF.

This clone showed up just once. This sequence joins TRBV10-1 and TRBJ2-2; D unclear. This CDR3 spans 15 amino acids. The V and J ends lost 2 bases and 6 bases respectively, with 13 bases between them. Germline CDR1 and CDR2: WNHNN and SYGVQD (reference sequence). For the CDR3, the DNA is TGCGCCAGCAGTGAGGGACGGCACTCCGCCGGGGAGCTGTTTTTT. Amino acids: CASSEGRHSAGELFF.

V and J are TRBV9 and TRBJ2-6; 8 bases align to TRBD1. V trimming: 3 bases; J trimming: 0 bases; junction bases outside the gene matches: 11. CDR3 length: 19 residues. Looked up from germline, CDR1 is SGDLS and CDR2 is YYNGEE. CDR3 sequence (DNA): TGTGCCAGCAGCGGGACAGGGCCCCGGAGTACCTCTGGGGCCAACGTCCTGACTTTC. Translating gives CASSGTGPRSTSGANVLTF.

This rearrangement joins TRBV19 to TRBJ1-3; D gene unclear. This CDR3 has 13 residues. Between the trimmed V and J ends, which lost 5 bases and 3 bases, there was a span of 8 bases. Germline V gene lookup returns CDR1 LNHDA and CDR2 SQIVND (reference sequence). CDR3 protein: CASSVGLGNTIYF. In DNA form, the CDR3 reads TGTGCCAGTAGTGTGGGCCTTGGAAACACCATATATTTT.

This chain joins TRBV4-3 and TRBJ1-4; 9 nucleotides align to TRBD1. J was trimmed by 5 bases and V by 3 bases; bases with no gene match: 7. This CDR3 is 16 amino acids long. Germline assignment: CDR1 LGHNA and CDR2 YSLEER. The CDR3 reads CASSQGTGMGNEKLFF. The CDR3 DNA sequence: TGCGCCAGCAGCCAGGGGACAGGGATGGGAAATGAAAAACTGTTTTTT.

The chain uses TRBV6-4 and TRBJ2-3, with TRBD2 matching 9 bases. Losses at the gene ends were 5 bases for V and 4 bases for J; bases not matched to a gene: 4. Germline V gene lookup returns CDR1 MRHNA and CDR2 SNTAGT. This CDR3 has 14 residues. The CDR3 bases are TGTGCCAGCAGTCCTAGCGGGAACCCAGATACGCAGTATTTT. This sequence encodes CASSPSGNPDTQYF.

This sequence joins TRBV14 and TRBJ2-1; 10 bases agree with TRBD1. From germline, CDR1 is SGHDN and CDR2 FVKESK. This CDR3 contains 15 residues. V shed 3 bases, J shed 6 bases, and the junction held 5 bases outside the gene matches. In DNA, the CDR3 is TGTGCCAGCAGCCAGCGGGACAGGGGAGTCAATGAGCAGTTCTTC. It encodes CASSQRDRGVNEQFF. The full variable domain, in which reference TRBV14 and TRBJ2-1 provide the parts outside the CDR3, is EAGVTQFPSHSVIEKGQTVTLRCDPISGHDNLYWYRRVMGKEIKFLLHFVKESKQDESGMPNNRFLAERTGGTYSTLKVQPAELEDSGVYFCASSQRDRGVNEQFFGPGTRLTVL.

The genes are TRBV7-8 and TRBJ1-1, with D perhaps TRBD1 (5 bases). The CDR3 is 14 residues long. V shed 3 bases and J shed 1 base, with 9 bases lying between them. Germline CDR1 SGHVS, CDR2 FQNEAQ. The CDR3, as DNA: TGTGCCAGCAGCTTTCCAGGGAGGAACACTGAAGCTTTCTTT. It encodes CASSFPGRNTEAFF.

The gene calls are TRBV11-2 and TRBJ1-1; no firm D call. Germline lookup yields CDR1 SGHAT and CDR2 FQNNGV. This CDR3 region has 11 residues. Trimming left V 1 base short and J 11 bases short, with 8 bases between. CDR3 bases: TGTGCCAGCAGCTTAGGCGGGTTCGCTTTCTTT. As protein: CASSLGGFAFF.

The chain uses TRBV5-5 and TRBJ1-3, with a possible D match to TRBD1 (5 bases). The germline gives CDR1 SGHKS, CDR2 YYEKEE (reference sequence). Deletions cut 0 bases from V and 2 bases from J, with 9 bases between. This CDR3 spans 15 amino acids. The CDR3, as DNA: TGTGCCAGCAGCTTGGCGGGGCCAGCTGGAAACACCATATATTTT. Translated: CASSLAGPAGNTIYF.

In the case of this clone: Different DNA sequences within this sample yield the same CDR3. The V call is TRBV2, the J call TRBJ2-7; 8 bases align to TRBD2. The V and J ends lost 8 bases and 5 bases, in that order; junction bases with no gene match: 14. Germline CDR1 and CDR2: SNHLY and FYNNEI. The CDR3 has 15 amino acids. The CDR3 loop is CASLRGRGGLNEQYF. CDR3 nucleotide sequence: TGTGCCAGCCTGCGGGGTCGGGGGGGCCTTAACGAGCAGTACTTC.

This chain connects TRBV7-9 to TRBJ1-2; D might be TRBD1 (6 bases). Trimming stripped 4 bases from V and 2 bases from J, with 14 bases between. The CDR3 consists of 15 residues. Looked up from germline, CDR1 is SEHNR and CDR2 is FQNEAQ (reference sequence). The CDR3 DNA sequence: TGTGCCAGCAGCTCGGGACACTGGGAGAACTATGGCTACACCTTC. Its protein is CASSSGHWENYGYTF.

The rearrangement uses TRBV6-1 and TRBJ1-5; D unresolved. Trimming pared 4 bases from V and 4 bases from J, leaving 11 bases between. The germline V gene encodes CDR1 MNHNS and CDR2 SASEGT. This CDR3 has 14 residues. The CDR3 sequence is CASSVSGENQPQHF. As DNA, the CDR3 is TGTGCCAGCAGTGTGTCAGGCGAGAATCAGCCCCAGCATTTT.

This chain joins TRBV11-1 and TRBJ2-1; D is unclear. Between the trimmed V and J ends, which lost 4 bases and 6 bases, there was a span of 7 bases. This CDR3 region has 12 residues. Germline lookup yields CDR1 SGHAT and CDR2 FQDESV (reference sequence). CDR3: CASSSWFNEQFF. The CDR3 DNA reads TGTGCCAGCAGCTCCTGGTTCAATGAGCAGTTCTTC. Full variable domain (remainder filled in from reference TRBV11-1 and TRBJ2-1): EAEVAQSPRYKITEKSQAVAFWCDPISGHATLYWYRQILGQGPELLVQFQDESVVDDSQLPKDRFSAERLKGVDSTLKIQPAELGDSAMYLCASSSWFNEQFFGPGTRLTVL.

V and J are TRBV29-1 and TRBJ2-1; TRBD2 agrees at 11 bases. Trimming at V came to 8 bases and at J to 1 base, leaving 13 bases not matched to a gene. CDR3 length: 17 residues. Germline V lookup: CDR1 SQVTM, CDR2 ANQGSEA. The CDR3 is CSIAKGTSGFSYNEQFF. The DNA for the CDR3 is TGCAGCATAGCCAAGGGGACTAGCGGCTTTTCCTACAATGAGCAGTTCTTC.

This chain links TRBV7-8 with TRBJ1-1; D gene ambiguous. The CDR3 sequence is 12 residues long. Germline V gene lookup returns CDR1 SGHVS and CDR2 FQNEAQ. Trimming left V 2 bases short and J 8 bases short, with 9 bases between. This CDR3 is CASSLSWGEAFF. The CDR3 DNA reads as TGTGCCAGCAGCTTAAGTTGGGGAGAAGCTTTCTTT.

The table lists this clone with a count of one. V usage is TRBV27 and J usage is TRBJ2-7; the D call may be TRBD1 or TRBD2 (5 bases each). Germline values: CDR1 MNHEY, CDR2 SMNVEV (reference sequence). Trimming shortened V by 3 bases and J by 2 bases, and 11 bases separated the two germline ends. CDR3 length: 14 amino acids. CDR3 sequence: CASSFSRGAYEQYF. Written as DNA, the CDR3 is TGTGCCAGCAGTTTCTCGAGGGGCGCCTACGAGCAGTACTTC.

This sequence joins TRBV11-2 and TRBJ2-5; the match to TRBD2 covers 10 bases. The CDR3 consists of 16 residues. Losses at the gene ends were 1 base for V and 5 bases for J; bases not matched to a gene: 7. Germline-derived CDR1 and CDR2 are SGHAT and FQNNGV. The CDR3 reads CASSLVASGSSETQYF. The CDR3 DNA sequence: TGTGCCAGCAGCTTAGTGGCTAGCGGGAGTAGTGAGACCCAGTACTTC.

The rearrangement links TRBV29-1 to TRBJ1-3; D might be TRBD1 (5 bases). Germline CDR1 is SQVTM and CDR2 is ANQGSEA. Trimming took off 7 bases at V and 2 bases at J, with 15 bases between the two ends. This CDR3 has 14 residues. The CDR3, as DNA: TGCAGCGCGGAAGACAGTAGGACTGGAAACACCATATATTTT. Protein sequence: CSAEDSRTGNTIYF.

CDR3 region: CASSFTGTGGRSNTGELFF. The DNA of the CDR3 is TGTGCCAGCAGCTTCACCGGGACAGGGGGCCGAAGTAACACCGGGGAGCTGTTTTTT. The V and J genes are TRBV7-9 and TRBJ2-2; TRBD1 matches 12 bases. The CDR3 length is 19 residues. Per the germline V gene, CDR1 is SEHNR and CDR2 is FQNEAQ (reference sequence). Losses at the gene ends were 3 bases for V and 2 bases for J; bases not matched to a gene: 10.

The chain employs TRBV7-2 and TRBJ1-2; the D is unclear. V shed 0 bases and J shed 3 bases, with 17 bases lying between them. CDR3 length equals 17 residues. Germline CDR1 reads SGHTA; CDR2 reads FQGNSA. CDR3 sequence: CASSLAPRADLHYGYTF. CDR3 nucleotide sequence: TGTGCCAGCAGCTTAGCGCCTAGGGCGGATCTTCACTATGGCTACACCTTC.

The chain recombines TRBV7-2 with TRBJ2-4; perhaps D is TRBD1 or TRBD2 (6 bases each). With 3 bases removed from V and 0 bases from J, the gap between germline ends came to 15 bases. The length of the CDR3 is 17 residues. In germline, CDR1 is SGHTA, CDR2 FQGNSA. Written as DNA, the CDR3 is TGTGCCAGCAGCTTCCCCCGAGGGGGACTAGCCAAAAACATTCAGTACTTC. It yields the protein CASSFPRGGLAKNIQYF.

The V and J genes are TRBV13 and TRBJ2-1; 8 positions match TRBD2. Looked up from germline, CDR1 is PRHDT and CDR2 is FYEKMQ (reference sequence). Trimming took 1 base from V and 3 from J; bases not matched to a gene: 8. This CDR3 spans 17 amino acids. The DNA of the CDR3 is TGTGCCAGCAGCTTAGCCCAAGGGACTAGAGACTACAATGAGCAGTTCTTC. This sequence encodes CASSLAQGTRDYNEQFF.